This T cell receptor beta chain was sequenced in a study of blood T cell repertoires in COVID-19. About the research overall: Sites across the United States, Italy and Spain contributed samples from acute and convalescent COVID-19. In each case, the material was cDNA or gDNA derived from T cells, B-cell-depleted T cells, or PBMCs.

V was pared by 2 bases and J by 3 bases, with 14 bases between. The CDR3 extends over 15 amino acids. From germline, CDR1 is MNHNY and CDR2 SVGAGI (reference sequence). Original processing methods: Amplification from reference gene primers served as the basis for estimated nucleated cell counts. Assay used: immunoSEQ multiplex PCR; TCRdb lists only in-frame clones, some missing. That table furnishes V, J and clone size, whereas the DNA furnished D and trimming. The sample gives about 100,000 clones, 80% to 95% of which show up once; approximately 5.4% is in the top ten. The chain links TRBV6-6 to TRBJ2-7, with a tentative D call TRBD1 (5 bases). The sequenced sample consisted of peripheral blood. The clonotype originates from a middle-aged man with active COVID-19. CDR3 DNA sequence: TGTGCCAGCAGTTACCCTCAAGGGGCTAGCTACGAGCAGTACTTC. This sequence encodes CASSYPQGASYEQYF.